These T cell receptor beta chains were read from a single sample in a study of early stage breast cancer tumors. The data were produced by immunoSEQ multiplex PCR, yet TCRdb's version contains in-frame clones alone and is incomplete. The sample contains fewer than 80,000 clones, 65% to 85% of which appear only once. Sample: blood. The origin of the receptors is a person in their forties with breast cancer. CDR3s include the opening cysteine and the closing phenylalanine or tryptophan. The order of the fields is J gene, V gene, clone size, D gene, CDR3 DNA, CDR3 protein. The D gene is left open where the match is weak. Clone size is not always given. Where it is, it says once, few, many or a class for expanded clones.

>TRBJ2-7|TRBV2|-|TRBD2
TGTGCCATAACCGGGACTAGCAACTCCTACGAGCAGTACTTC
CAITGTSNSYEQYF
>TRBJ2-2|TRBV14|once|-
TGTGCCAGCAGCCATCCTGGACTTAGCCGGGCCGGGGAGCTGTTTTTT
CASSHPGLSRAGELFF
>TRBJ1-2|TRBV7-8|-|TRBD1
TGTGCCAGCAGCTTAGGGACAGGGGGATATGGCTACACCTTC
CASSLGTGGYGYTF
>TRBJ1-5|TRBV6-1|-|-
TGTGCCAGCAGTGAAAAACAGGGTCCACAGCATTTT
CASSEKQGPQHF
>TRBJ2-6|TRBV30|few|-
TGTGCCTGGAGTATCACAGGCGTCCTGACTTTC
CAWSITGVLTF
>TRBJ2-3|TRBV15|few|-
TGTGCCACCAGCAGAGATGGAGATACGCAGTATTTT
CATSRDGDTQYF
>TRBJ2-1|TRBV5-1|-|-
TGCGCCAGCTCACTAGGGACCTACAATGAGCAGTTCTTC
CASSLGTYNEQFF
>TRBJ1-1|TRBV18|-|-
TGTGCCAGCTCACCACAGAAGTACACTGAAGCTTTCTTT
CASSPQKYTEAFF
>TRBJ1-5|TRBV28|-|TRBD1
TGTGCCAGCAGTTTACGACAGGGATATCAGCCCCAGCATTTT
CASSLRQGYQPQHF
>TRBJ1-5|TRBV28|-|-
TGTGCCAGCAGTTTGCGATTCTCGACAGGAAAGGATCAGCCCCAGCATTTT
CASSLRFSTGKDQPQHF
>TRBJ2-2|TRBV4-2|-|TRBD2
TGTGCCAGCAGCCAAGGTTCAGGCGGGAGACCGAACACCGGGGAGCTGTTTTTT
CASSQGSGGRPNTGELFF
>TRBJ2-7|TRBV7-6|few|-
TGTGCCAGCAGCTTACCGGAGGGGAAGCGGTACTTC
CASSLPEGKRYF
>TRBJ1-5|TRBV19|few|-
TGTGCCAGTAGTATGCTGAATCAGCCCCAGCATTTT
CASSMLNQPQHF
>TRBJ2-1|TRBV19|-|-
TGTGCCAGCCGGAGGGGGAGCTCCTACAATGAGCAGTTCTTC
CASRRGSSYNEQFF
>TRBJ2-7|TRBV12-5|-|-
TGTGCTAGTAAGGGGCCTACCTACGAGCAGTACTTC
CASKGPTYEQYF
>TRBJ2-7|TRBV7-9|few|-
TGTGCCAGCAGCTTAGTTGAAGCGGACCAGTACTTC
CASSLVEADQYF
>TRBJ1-3|TRBV6-5|-|-
TGTGCCAGCAGTTATCTAGACTCTGGAAACACCATATATTTT
CASSYLDSGNTIYF
>TRBJ2-1|TRBV6-6|-|-
TGTGCCAGCAGTTACTACCCCACTGACATGAAGAGTGAGCAGTTCTTC
CASSYYPTDMKSEQFF
>TRBJ1-4|TRBV4-2|-|-
TGTGCCAGCAGCCAAGAGGGGGGAAAACTGTTTTTT
CASSQEGGKLFF
>TRBJ1-1|TRBV30|once|-
TGTGCCTGGACGGGCAGAATTTACACCGGCACTGAAGCTTTCTTT
CAWTGRIYTGTEAFF
>TRBJ2-3|TRBV6-1|-|-
TGTGCCAGCAGTGAAATGCTAGGGGGAGATACGCAGTATTTT
CASSEMLGGDTQYF
>TRBJ1-3|TRBV28|-|-
TGTGCCAGCACCGCGGGTGGGTCTGGAAACACCATATATTTT
CASTAGGSGNTIYF
>TRBJ1-1|TRBV27|-|-
TGTGCCAGCAGACAAGACCTAGGCAACACTGAAGCTTTCTTT
CASRQDLGNTEAFF
>TRBJ2-7|TRBV6-1|few|TRBD2
TGTGCCAGCAGTGAGGTGACAGCGGGGGAGCAGTACTTC
CASSEVTAGEQYF
>TRBJ2-1|TRBV5-1|-|TRBD2
TGCGCCAGCAGCACCGGGACCTCGGGAGGGCTAAATGAGCAGTTCTTC
CASSTGTSGGLNEQFF
>TRBJ2-7|TRBV7-2|-|-
TGTGCCAGCAGACCTGATTTACACTCCTACGAGCAGTACTTC
CASRPDLHSYEQYF
>TRBJ1-2|TRBV4-1|-|-
TGCGCCAGCAGCCAAGACCATGGGGGCTATGGCTACACCTTC
CASSQDHGGYGYTF
>TRBJ1-5|TRBV12-5|-|TRBD1
TGTGCTAGTATGGGACAGACATATCAGCCCCAGCATTTT
CASMGQTYQPQHF